Following are 12 T cell receptor beta chains from one sample sequenced in a study of blood T cells in healthy people across ages. Through a sample-barcoded 5' primer and a J-beta primer mix, a second PCR was run for roughly 7 to 11 cycles. TCRdb independently ran MiXCR on the 5' RACE reads; one entry per CDR3 protein. Altogether 500,000 to 700,000 distinct CDR3 sequences are present, around 31% being singletons, with the ten largest covering roughly 14%. Sequenced material: blood. Every receptor here comes from a woman aged 80 or over in good health.

This clonotype occurred many times. V is TRBV10-3 and J is TRBJ2-3, with D tentatively TRBD2 (5 bases). Looked up from germline, CDR1 is ENHRY and CDR2 is SYGVKD. V gave up 6 bases and J gave up 0 bases, with 13 bases separating them. CDR3 length equals 15 residues. In DNA form, the CDR3 reads TGTGCCATCAGCCAAGCGGATACTAGCACAGATACGCAGTATTTT. This encodes CAISQADTSTDTQYF.

This clonotype was counted at least ten times. This chain links TRBV10-3 with TRBJ2-3; the match to TRBD2 covers 7 bases. CDR1 and CDR2 from the germline V gene are ENHRY and SYGVKD. V lost 4 bases, J lost 1 base, and 2 bases stayed unmatched. This CDR3 spans 14 amino acids. The CDR3 nucleotides are TGTGCCATCAGTGCCCTAGCGGGCACAGATACGCAGTATTTT. It yields the protein CAISALAGTDTQYF.

This clonotype has at least ten counts. This chain uses TRBV3-1 with TRBJ2-3; 11 positions match TRBD1. Trimming cost V 5 bases and J 4 bases; bases outside gene matches: 11. CDR3 length: 17 amino acids. Germline CDR1 is LGHDT and CDR2 is YNNKEL (reference sequence). Here the CDR3 DNA reads TGTGCCAGCAGCACACGGACACCGGGACAGGGGGCAGATACGCAGTATTTT. Translating it yields CASSTRTPGQGADTQYF.

The V call is TRBV4-2, the J call TRBJ1-2, with a possible D match to TRBD1 (5 bases). CDR3 length equals 17 residues. Per the germline V gene, CDR1 is LGHNA and CDR2 is YNFKEQ. Trimming left V 0 bases short and J 2 bases short, with 16 bases between. The CDR3 nucleotides are TGTGCCAGCAGCCAAGACGGGGCGGGGCAGAGAAACTATGGCTACACCTTC. It is translated as CASSQDGAGQRNYGYTF.

This clonotype turned up a few times. This chain connects TRBV20-1 to TRBJ2-1; tentatively, D is TRBD1 or TRBD2 (7 bases each). The end of the DNA is better explained by TRBJ2-7, so the J call may be wrong. CDR1 is DFQATT, CDR2 SNEGSKA, per germline (reference sequence). The CDR3 length is 16 residues. DNA for the CDR3: TGCAGTGCGCCCCCCCAGGGGGGGAGCTCCTACAATGAGCAGTACTTC. This translates into CSAPPQGGSSYNEQYF.

This clonotype has only one observation. This sequence joins TRBV5-1 and TRBJ1-3; D not resolved. The V gene lost 4 bases and the J gene lost 2 bases, with 10 bases spanning the gap. The CDR3 spans 14 residues. CDR1 and CDR2 from the germline V gene are SGHRS and YFSETQ. For the CDR3, the DNA is TGCGCCAGCAGCCGTGCAGGAGCTGGAAACACCATATATTTT. Amino acid sequence: CASSRAGAGNTIYF.

On this clonotype itself: A read error may be the cause here, since a much bigger clone is one base away. The chain is built from TRBV15 and TRBJ1-1; tentatively, D is TRBD1 (5 bases). In germline, CDR1 is LNHNV, CDR2 YYDKDF (reference sequence). The length of the CDR3 is 14 residues. The CDR3 region has the DNA TGTGCCACCAGCATAGGGACCGTCAACACTGAAGTTTTCTTT. It codes for CATSIGTVNTEVFF.

To note about this clonotype: The conserved phenylalanine or tryptophan normally closing the CDR3 is absent here, so this likely arose from a read error. The DNA is left out, because the CDR3 cannot be placed on it with certainty; the CDR3 is given as TCRdb lists it. The V call is TRBV20-1, the J call TRBJ2-1; the table's D call, TRBD1, has no DNA check behind it. Counting both end residues, the CDR3 totals 15 amino acids. Germline V gives CDR1 DFQATT, CDR2 SNEGSKA (reference sequence). CDR3 region: CSARLSGEEGYTFGS.

To note about this clonotype: This sequence may be a read error, since a much larger clone differs from it by one base. This CDR3 is CSARQGPGRYEQYF. CDR3 in DNA: TGCAGCGCCCGACAGGGTCCGGGCCGCTACGAGCAGTACTTC. The chain carries TRBV29-1 and TRBJ2-7; 7 bases align to TRBD1. CDR3 size: 14 residues. Germline trimming cut 7 bases from V and 3 bases from J; bases unmatched to any gene: 12. From germline, CDR1 is SQVTM and CDR2 ANQGSEA.

Concerning this clonotype itself: This may stem from a read error, because a much larger clone lies one nucleotide away. The chain links TRBV2 to TRBJ2-1; 7 positions match TRBD1. This CDR3 region has 13 residues. CDR1 and CDR2 from the germline V gene are SNHLY and FYNNEI. V gave up 11 bases and J gave up 8 bases; unmatched junction bases: 12. This CDR3 reads CAGKTLTGDEQFF. The CDR3 coding sequence is TGTGCCGGTAAAACGCTAACAGGGGATGAGCAGTTCTTC.

The V and J genes are TRBV5-1 and TRBJ2-5; no clear D. Matching the DNA end better, TRBJ2-7 makes the J call doubtful. The CDR3 is 14 amino acids. Germline V gene sequence: CDR1 SGHRS, CDR2 YFSETQ. The CDR3 DNA reads TGCGCCAGCAGCTTGGATGCAAGAGGCTACGAGCAGTACTTC. Protein: CASSLDARGYEQYF.

There are a few counts of this clonotype. Since a much larger clone is just one base distant, this may be a read error. V and J are TRBV29-1 and TRBJ2-7; 9 nucleotides agree with TRBD1. The J call may be incorrect, as the DNA end agrees better with TRBJ2-5. CDR1 and CDR2 from the germline V gene are SQVTM and ANQGSEA. This CDR3 contains 16 residues. The CDR3 DNA reads TGCAGCGTTCTCCAACCGGGACAGGGCATGAGAGAGACCCAGTACTTC. This translates into CSVLQPGQGMRETQYF.